This TCR beta chain emerged from a study of cytomegalovirus exposure and HLA in healthy donors. Notes on the study in general: When presence/absence was analysed, sequencing depth was taken to be roughly uniform across donors.

Nominal health characterized the donors when sampled, though unrecorded immune exposures were likely. V lost 1 base and J lost 0, with 6 bases in between. The CDR3 spans 15 residues. Germline V gives CDR1 LGHNA, CDR2 YSLEER. Remarks on this clone: Its antigen remains unidentified.

60 Vbeta and 13 Jbeta primers were used in PCR. Generated by immunoSEQ multiplex PCR, the TCRdb table keeps only in-frame clones and is missing some. The sample contains 90,000 to 150,000 clones, about three quarters of which appear only once. The chain combines TRBV4-3 with TRBJ2-2; D remains ambiguous. The sequence was collected from a woman in her thirties or forties in good health and CMV-seropositive. Sequenced material: PBMCs. CDR3 in amino acids: CASSQVASNTGELFF. The CDR3 bases are TGCGCCAGCAGCCAAGTAGCATCGAACACCGGGGAGCTGTTTTTT.